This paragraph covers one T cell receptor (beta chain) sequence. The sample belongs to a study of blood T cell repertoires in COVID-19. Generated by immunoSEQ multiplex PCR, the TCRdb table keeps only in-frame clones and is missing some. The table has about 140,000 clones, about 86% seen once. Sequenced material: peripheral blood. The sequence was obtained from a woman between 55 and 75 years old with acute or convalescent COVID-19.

CDR3 region: CASSLRPGQPNEKLFF. The CDR3 DNA reads TGTGCCAGCAGCTTAAGGCCGGGACAGCCTAATGAAAAACTGTTTTTT. The chain employs TRBV7-9 and TRBJ1-4; 7 bases map to TRBD1. CDR3 length equals 16 residues. Trimming took 2 bases from V and 3 from J; bases not matched to a gene: 6. Germline lookup yields CDR1 SEHNR and CDR2 FQNEAQ (reference sequence). The full variable domain, rest sourced from reference TRBV7-9 and TRBJ1-4, is DTGVSQNPRHKITKRGQNVTFRCDPISEHNRLYWYRQTLGQGPEFLTYFQNEAQLEKSRLLSDRFSAERPKGSFSTLEIQRTEQGDSAMYLCASSLRPGQPNEKLFFGSGTQLSVL.